What follows describes a single TCR beta chain. Source study methods: Estimation of nucleated cell counts was performed using reference gene primer amplification. Generated by immunoSEQ multiplex PCR, the TCRdb table keeps only in-frame clones and is missing some. From that table come the V and J calls and clone size; the DNA was used to work out D and trimming. The sample consists of about 63,000 clones, approximately 81% of them appearing once. These data belong to a study of blood T cell repertoires in COVID-19. Participant reports of clinical history set cohort assignment. The sequence was obtained from a woman aged 40 to 50 with acute COVID-19. The material sequenced was PBMCs or T cells enriched from blood (not recorded which).

CDR3 in amino acids: CASRPGQGTQPQHF. The CDR3 region has the DNA TGCGCCAGCAGACCGGGACAGGGAACTCAGCCCCAGCATTTT. The V call is TRBV10-2, the J call TRBJ1-5; 9 nucleotides agree with TRBD1. The junction had 6 bases not matched to a gene; V was cut back by 6 bases and J by 6 bases. The CDR3 sequence is 14 residues long. The germline V gene encodes CDR1 WSHSY and CDR2 SAAADI.